These 12 T cell receptor beta chains originate from one sample sequenced in a study of cytotoxic CD8 clonotypes in ibrutinib-treated CLL. Sequenced by immunoSEQ multiplex PCR; TCRdb stores in-frame clones only, minus some. This sample has about 300,000 clones, with 65% to 85% found just once. This specimen consisted of PBMCs, obtained at disease progression, from a patient treated with ibrutinib. These receptors came from a human donor with chronic lymphocytic leukemia.

V is TRBV28 and J is TRBJ2-2, with D perhaps being TRBD1 or TRBD2 (6 bases each). The germline CDR1 and CDR2 sequences are MDHEN and SYDVKM. CDR3 size: 16 residues. Between the trimmed V and J ends, which lost 6 bases and 1 base, there was a span of 15 bases. CDR3 sequence reads: CASSTPGALNTGELFF. The CDR3 DNA sequence: TGTGCCAGCAGCACCCCGGGGGCTCTGAACACCGGGGAGCTGTTTTTT. The full variable domain, with the rest looked up from reference TRBV28 and TRBJ2-2, is DVKVTQSSRYLVKRTGEKVFLECVQDMDHENMFWYRQDPGLGLRLIYFSYDVKMKEKGDIPEGYSVSREKKERFSLILESASTNQTSMYLCASSTPGALNTGELFFGEGSRLTVL.

Here the CDR3 DNA reads TGTGCCAGCAGCGTAAAGGGGACTGGGGCCAACGTCCTGACTTTC. This gives the protein CASSVKGTGANVLTF. The chain is built from TRBV9 and TRBJ2-6; a possible D gene is TRBD1 (5 bases). The CDR3 consists of 15 residues. V lost 1 base, J lost 2 bases, and 7 bases lay in between. CDR1 SGDLS and CDR2 YYNGEE come from the germline V gene.

The V gene is TRBV6-6, the J gene TRBJ2-5; the D is unclear. The CDR3 covers 13 residues. V dropped 1 base and J dropped 2 bases, with 5 bases sitting between them. From germline, CDR1 is MNHNY and CDR2 SVGAGI (reference sequence). The CDR3 reads CASSYWGQETQYF. The DNA for the CDR3 is TGTGCCAGCAGTTACTGGGGTCAAGAGACCCAGTACTTC.

This clone was seen a handful of times. The genes are TRBV7-9 and TRBJ2-7; perhaps TRBD1 as D (6 bases). In germline, CDR1 is SEHNR, CDR2 FQNEAQ (reference sequence). V lost 4 bases, J lost 4 bases, and 14 bases lay in between. The CDR3 loop spans 14 amino acids. The CDR3 reads CASSYPSQGYEQYF. CDR3 coding DNA: TGTGCCAGCAGCTACCCTTCACAGGGTTACGAGCAGTACTTC.

This clone occurred once. The chain joins TRBV6-1 to TRBJ1-5, with a possible D match to TRBD1 (6 bases). Trimming took 4 bases from V and 6 from J, leaving 13 bases between them. This CDR3 has 14 residues. Germline CDR1 is MNHNS and CDR2 is SASEGT. CDR3 sequence: CASSGGTNAQPQHF. The CDR3 nucleotides read TGTGCCAGCAGTGGAGGGACAAACGCTCAGCCCCAGCATTTT.

This clone was picked up one time. The rearrangement links TRBV10-1 to TRBJ2-7, with 12 bases lining up with TRBD1. Per germline, CDR1 WNHNN and CDR2 SYGVQD (reference sequence). CDR3 length: 16 residues. Trimming at V came to 0 bases and at J to 7 bases, leaving 7 bases not matched to a gene. The CDR3 reads CASSESGDRGPGEQYF. As DNA, the CDR3 is TGCGCCAGCAGTGAGTCTGGGGACAGGGGGCCGGGTGAGCAGTACTTC.

The chain couples TRBV4-3 to TRBJ2-3, with a tentative D call TRBD2 (6 bases). The CDR3 is 17 amino acids. Trimming pared 3 bases from V and 4 bases from J, leaving 20 bases between. Per germline, CDR1 LGHNA and CDR2 YSLEER. Written as DNA, the CDR3 is TGCGCCAGCAGCCATTCGACTAGTGTCCATAGTCCAGATACGCAGTATTTT. It encodes CASSHSTSVHSPDTQYF.

The chain combines TRBV7-6 with TRBJ1-3, with D unresolved. Germline CDR1 is SGHVS and CDR2 is FNYEAQ. V lost 1 base and J lost 0, with 13 bases in between. The CDR3 has 17 amino acids. In DNA form, the CDR3 reads TGTGCCAGCAGCTTAGTGATCGGACGGAGCTCTGGAAACACCATATATTTT. As protein: CASSLVIGRSSGNTIYF.

The rearrangement links TRBV28 to TRBJ1-2, with D uncertain. V dropped 2 bases and J dropped 3 bases, with 10 bases sitting between them. Germline V gene sequence: CDR1 MDHEN, CDR2 SYDVKM. This CDR3 comprises 14 residues. CDR3 DNA sequence: TGTGCCAGCAGTTTACTTGGCACCTACTATGGCTACACCTTC. Amino acids: CASSLLGTYYGYTF.

This clone was seen only a few times. The V gene is TRBV14, the J gene TRBJ2-5; TRBD2 matches at 12 bases. Germline CDR1 reads SGHDN; CDR2 reads FVKESK. The CDR3 spans 15 residues. V lost 5 bases to trimming and J lost 6 bases; unmatched junction nucleotides: 7. The CDR3 region has the DNA TGTGCCAGCAGCGTTCGGACTAGCGGGGCTCAGACCCAGTACTTC. The encoded protein is CASSVRTSGAQTQYF. Variable domain in full (rest from reference TRBV14 and TRBJ2-5): EAGVTQFPSHSVIEKGQTVTLRCDPISGHDNLYWYRRVMGKEIKFLLHFVKESKQDESGMPNNRFLAERTGGTYSTLKVQPAELEDSGVYFCASSVRTSGAQTQYFGPGTRLLVL.

The chain carries TRBV19 and TRBJ1-2; D remains ambiguous. There are 14 residues in the CDR3. Germline V gene data show CDR1 as LNHDA and CDR2 as SQIVND (reference sequence). Between the trimmed V and J ends, which lost 2 bases and 4 bases, there was a span of 11 bases. Here the CDR3 reads CASSISQFSYGYTF. Written as DNA, the CDR3 is TGTGCCAGTAGTATATCCCAGTTTTCCTATGGCTACACCTTC.

The chain has TRBV2 and TRBJ1-2, with D maybe TRBD1 (6 bases). Germline values: CDR1 SNHLY, CDR2 FYNNEI. Trimming cost V 6 bases and J 8 bases, with 25 bases left between them. The CDR3 runs 16 residues. The CDR3 sequence is CASSVYPTGGAEGYTF. CDR3 sequence (DNA): TGTGCCAGCAGCGTATACCCGACGGGGGGCGCAGAGGGCTACACCTTC.